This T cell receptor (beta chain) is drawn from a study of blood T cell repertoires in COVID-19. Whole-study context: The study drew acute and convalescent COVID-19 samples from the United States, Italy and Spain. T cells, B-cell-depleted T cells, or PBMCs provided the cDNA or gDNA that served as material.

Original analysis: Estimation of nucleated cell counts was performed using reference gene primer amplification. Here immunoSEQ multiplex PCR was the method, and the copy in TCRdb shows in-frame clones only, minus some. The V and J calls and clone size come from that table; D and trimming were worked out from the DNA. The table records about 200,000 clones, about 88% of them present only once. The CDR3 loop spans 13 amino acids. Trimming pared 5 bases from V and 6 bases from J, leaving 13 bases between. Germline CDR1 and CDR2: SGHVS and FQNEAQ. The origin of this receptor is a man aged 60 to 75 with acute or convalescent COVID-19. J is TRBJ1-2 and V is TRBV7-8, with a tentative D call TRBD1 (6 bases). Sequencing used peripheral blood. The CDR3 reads CASSQNPGDGYTF. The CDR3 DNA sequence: TGTGCCAGCAGCCAAAACCCAGGGGATGGCTACACCTTC.